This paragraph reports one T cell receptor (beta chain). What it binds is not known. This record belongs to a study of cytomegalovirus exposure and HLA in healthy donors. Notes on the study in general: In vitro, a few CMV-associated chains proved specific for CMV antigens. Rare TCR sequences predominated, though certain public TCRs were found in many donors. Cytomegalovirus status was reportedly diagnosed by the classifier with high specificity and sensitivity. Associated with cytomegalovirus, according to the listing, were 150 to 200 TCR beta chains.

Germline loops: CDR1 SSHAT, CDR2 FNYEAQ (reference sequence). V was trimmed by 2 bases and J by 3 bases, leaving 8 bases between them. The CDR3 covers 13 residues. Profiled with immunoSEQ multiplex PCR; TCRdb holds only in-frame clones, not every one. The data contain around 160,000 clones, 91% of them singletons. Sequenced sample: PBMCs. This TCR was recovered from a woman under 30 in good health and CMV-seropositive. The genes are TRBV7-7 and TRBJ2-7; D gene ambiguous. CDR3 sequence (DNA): TGTGCCAGCAGCTTAAGACTCAGCTACGAGCAGTACTTC. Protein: CASSLRLSYEQYF. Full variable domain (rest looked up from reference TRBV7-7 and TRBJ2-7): GAGVSQSPRYKVTKRGQDVTLRCDPISSHATLYWYQQALGQGPEFLTYFNYEAQPDKSGLPSDRFSAERPEGSISTLTIQRTEQRDSAMYRCASSLRLSYEQYFGPGTRLTVT.